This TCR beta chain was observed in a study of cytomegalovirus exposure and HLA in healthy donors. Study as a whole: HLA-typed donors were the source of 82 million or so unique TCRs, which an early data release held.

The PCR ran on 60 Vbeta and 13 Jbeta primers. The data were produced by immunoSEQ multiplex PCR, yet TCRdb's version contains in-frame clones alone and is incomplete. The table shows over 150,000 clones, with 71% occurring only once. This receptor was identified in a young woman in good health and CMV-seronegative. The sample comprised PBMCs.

Here the CDR3 DNA reads TGTGCCAGCAGTTTGGAGGGGAGTTACAATGAGCAGTTCTTC. Translation gives CASSLEGSYNEQFF. The chain employs TRBV28 and TRBJ2-1; D is perhaps TRBD2 (6 bases). This CDR3 has 14 amino acids. Trimming took 3 bases from V and 4 from J, leaving 10 bases between them. Germline CDR1 and CDR2: MDHEN and SYDVKM.